This T cell receptor (beta chain) was obtained from a study of technical replicates of blood from a handful of donors. The data were produced by immunoSEQ multiplex PCR, yet TCRdb's version contains in-frame clones alone and is incomplete. The data contain some 87,000 clones, about 97% of them singletons. This clone has a single count. The sequence derives from a human donor in good health. Input material: T cells isolated from PBMCs.

The CDR3 nucleotides read TGTGCCAGCAGCTTAAGGGGGGGGGTCGGATCACCCCTCCACTTT. Translating gives CASSLRGGVGSPLHF. The chain employs TRBV13 and TRBJ1-6; possibly TRBD1 for D (6 bases). Trimming left V 2 bases short and J 10 bases short, with 15 bases between. The CDR3 is made up of 15 amino acids. Germline CDR1 PRHDT, CDR2 FYEKMQ (reference sequence).